This T cell receptor (beta chain) was captured by sequencing in a study of lymphopenia after photon versus proton radiotherapy. The V and J ends lost 4 bases and 5 bases, in that order; junction bases with no gene match: 5. There are 15 residues in the CDR3. Germline V lookup: CDR1 MNHEY, CDR2 SVGAGI. Assay: immunoSEQ multiplex PCR; the TCRdb copy retains only in-frame clones and omits some. The sample includes approximately 170,000 clones, roughly nine tenths of them seen just once. The sequence was obtained from a man aged 50 to 60 with gastric cancer. Sequenced here: peripheral blood, sampled from a patient treated with photon-based radiotherapy. The chain combines TRBV6-5 with TRBJ2-7, with TRBD2 matching 13 bases. The CDR3, as DNA: TGTGCCAGCAGTTGGACTAGCGGGAGTAACAACGAGCAGTACTTC. This gives the protein CASSWTSGSNNEQYF.